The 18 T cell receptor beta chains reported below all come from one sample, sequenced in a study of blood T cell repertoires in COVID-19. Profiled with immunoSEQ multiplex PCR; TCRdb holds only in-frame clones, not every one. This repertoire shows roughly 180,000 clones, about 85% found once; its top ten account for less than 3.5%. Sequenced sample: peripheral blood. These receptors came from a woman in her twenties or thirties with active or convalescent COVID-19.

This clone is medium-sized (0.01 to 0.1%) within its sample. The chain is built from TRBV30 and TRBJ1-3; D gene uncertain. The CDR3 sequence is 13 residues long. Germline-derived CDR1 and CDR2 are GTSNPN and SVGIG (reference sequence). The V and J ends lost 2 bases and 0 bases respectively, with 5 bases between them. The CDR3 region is CAWSSGSGNTIYF. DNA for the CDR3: TGTGCCTGGAGTTCCGGCTCTGGAAACACCATATATTTT.

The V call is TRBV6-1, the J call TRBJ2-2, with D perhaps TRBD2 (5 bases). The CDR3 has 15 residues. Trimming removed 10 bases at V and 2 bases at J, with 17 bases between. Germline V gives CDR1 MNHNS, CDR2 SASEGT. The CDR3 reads CATGLALENTGELFF. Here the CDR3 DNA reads TGTGCCACCGGACTGGCGCTGGAAAACACCGGGGAGCTGTTTTTT.

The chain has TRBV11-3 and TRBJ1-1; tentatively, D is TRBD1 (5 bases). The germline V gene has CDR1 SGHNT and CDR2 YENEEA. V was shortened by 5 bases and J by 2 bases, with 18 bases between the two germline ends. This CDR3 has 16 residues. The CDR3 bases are TGTGCCAGCAGCAAGCTTGGCTGGGGCGCTAACACTGAAGCTTTCTTT. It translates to CASSKLGWGANTEAFF.

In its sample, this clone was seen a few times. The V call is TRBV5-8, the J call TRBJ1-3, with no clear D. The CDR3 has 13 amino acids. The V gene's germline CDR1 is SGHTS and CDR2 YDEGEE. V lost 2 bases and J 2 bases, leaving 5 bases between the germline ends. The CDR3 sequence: CASSFRAGNTIYF. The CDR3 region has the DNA TGTGCCAGCAGCTTTAGAGCTGGAAACACCATATATTTT.

The CDR3, as DNA: TGTGCCAGCAGCCCGGGGTCCAGCCGGGGCTATGGCTACACCTTC. Amino acids: CASSPGSSRGYGYTF. The gene calls are TRBV7-9 and TRBJ1-2; D gene uncertain. The V and J ends lost 5 bases and 4 bases respectively, with 17 bases between them. The germline gives CDR1 SEHNR, CDR2 FQNEAQ (reference sequence). The CDR3 length is 15 residues.

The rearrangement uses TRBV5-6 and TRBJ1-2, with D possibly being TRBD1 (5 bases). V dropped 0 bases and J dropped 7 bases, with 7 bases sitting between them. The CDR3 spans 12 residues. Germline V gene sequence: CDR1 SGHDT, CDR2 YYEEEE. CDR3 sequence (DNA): TGTGCCAGCAGCTTGGTGGGGGGTGGCTACACCTTC. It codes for CASSLVGGGYTF.

In nucleotides, the CDR3 is TGTGCCAGCAGCTTAGGTAGCGGGAGCTCCTACAATGAGCAGTTCTTC. Translated: CASSLGSGSSYNEQFF. This chain joins TRBV11-3 and TRBJ2-1; 9 bases match TRBD2. Germline V gene lookup returns CDR1 SGHNT and CDR2 YENEEA. The ends lost 1 base at V and 0 bases at J; junction bases unmatched: 1. CDR3 size: 16 residues.

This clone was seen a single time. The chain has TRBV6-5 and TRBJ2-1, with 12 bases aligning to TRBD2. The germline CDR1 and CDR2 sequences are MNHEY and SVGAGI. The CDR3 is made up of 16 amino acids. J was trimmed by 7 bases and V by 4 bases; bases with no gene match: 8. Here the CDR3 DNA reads TGTGCCAGCAGTTCCTGGACTAGCGGGGTGAGGAATGAGCAGTTCTTC. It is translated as CASSSWTSGVRNEQFF.

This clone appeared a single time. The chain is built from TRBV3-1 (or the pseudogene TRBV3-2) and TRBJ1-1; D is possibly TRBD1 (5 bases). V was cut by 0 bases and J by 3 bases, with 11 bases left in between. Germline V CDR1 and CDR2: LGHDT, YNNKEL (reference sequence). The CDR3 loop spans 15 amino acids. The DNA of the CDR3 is TGTGCCAGCAGCCAAGATGGGGGGTGGCACACTGAAGCTTTCTTT. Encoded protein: CASSQDGGWHTEAFF.

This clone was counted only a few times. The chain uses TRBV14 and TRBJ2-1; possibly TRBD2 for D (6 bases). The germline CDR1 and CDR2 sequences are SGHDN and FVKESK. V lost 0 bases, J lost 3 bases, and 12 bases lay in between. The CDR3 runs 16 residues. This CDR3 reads CASSQDRTTFYNEQFF. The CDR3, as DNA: TGTGCCAGCAGCCAAGATAGGACTACCTTCTACAATGAGCAGTTCTTC.

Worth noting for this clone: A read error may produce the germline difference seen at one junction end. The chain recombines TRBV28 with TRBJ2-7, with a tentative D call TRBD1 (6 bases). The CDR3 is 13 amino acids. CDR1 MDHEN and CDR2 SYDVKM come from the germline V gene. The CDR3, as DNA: TGTGCCAGCAGTCCCAGGGGAGCCTACGTGCAGTACTTC. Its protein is CASSPRGAYVQYF.

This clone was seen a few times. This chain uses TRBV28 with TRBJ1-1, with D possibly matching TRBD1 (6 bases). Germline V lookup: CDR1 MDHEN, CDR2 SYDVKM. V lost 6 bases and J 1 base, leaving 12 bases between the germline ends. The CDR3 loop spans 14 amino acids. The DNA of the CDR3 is TGTGCCAGCAGCCGCGGACAGACGAACACTGAAGCTTTCTTT. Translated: CASSRGQTNTEAFF.

CDR3 coding DNA: TGTGCCAGCAGTTACCTATCCCCGACAGGGGGCTCACCCCTCCACTTT. It encodes CASSYLSPTGGSPLHF. The genes are TRBV6-5 and TRBJ1-6, with TRBD1 matching over 10 bases. Looked up from germline, CDR1 is MNHEY and CDR2 is SVGAGI. The CDR3 loop spans 16 amino acids. V gave up 2 bases and J gave up 10 bases; unmatched junction bases: 8.

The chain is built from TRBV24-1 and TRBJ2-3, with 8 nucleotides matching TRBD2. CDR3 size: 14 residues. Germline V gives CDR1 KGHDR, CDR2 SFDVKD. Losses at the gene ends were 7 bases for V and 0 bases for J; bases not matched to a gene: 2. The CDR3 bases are TGTGCCACCAGGTCTAGCGGGAGCACAGATACGCAGTATTTT. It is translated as CATRSSGSTDTQYF.

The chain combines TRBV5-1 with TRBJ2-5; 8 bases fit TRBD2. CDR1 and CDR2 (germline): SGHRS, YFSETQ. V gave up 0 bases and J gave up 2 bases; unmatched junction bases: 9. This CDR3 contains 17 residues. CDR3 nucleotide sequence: TGCGCCAGCAGCTTGGCCGGTGCTAGCGGGTTACAAGAGACCCAGTACTTC. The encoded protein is CASSLAGASGLQETQYF.

CDR3 protein: CASSGRDFIGYNEQFF. CDR3 nucleotide sequence: TGTGCCAGCAGTGGCAGGGATTTTATAGGCTACAATGAGCAGTTCTTC. The J gene is TRBJ2-1, the V gene TRBV6-1, with D possibly being TRBD1 (5 bases). Trimming removed 4 bases at V and 3 bases at J, with 16 bases between. The germline CDR1 and CDR2 sequences are MNHNS and SASEGT. CDR3 length: 16 amino acids.

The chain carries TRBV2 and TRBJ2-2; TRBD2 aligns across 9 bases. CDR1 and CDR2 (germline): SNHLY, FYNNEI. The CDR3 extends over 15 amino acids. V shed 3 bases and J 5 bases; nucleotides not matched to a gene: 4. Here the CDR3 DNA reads TGTGCCAGCAGTGATAGTAGCGGGGGTACCGGGGAGCTGTTTTTT. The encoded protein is CASSDSSGGTGELFF.

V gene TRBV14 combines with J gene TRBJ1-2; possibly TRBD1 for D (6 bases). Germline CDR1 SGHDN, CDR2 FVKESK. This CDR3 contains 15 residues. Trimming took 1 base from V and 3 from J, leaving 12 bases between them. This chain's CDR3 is CASSQAGGADYGYTF. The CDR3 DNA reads TGTGCCAGCAGCCAAGCGGGGGGCGCGGACTATGGCTACACCTTC.